The 23 T cell receptor beta chains below come from one sample, sequenced in a study of blood T cell repertoires in COVID-19. The method was immunoSEQ multiplex PCR; TCRdb's version includes in-frame clones alone and lacks a portion of them. The data hold about 140,000 clones, with about 80% observed a single time. The sample was peripheral blood. The receptor set was obtained from a man over 45 with acute or convalescent COVID-19.

This clone was seen only a few times. The V gene is TRBV6-4, the J gene TRBJ2-1; TRBD2 matches 8 bases. J lost 8 bases, V lost 2 bases, and 5 bases had no gene match. This CDR3 region has 14 residues. From germline, CDR1 is MRHNA and CDR2 SNTAGT. This CDR3 is CASSDDIGGDEQFF. The CDR3 DNA is TGTGCCAGCAGTGACGACATCGGGGGGGATGAGCAGTTCTTC.

This chain links TRBV2 with TRBJ1-2; maybe TRBD1 (5 bases). CDR3 size: 14 residues. Trimming took 1 base from V and 5 from J, leaving 11 bases between them. The germline gives CDR1 SNHLY, CDR2 FYNNEI. Here the CDR3 reads CASSEVSGFYGYTF. CDR3 DNA sequence: TGTGCCAGCAGTGAAGTTTCAGGGTTTTATGGCTACACCTTC. Full variable domain (outside the CDR3, taken from reference TRBV2 and TRBJ1-2): EPEVTQTPSHQVTQMGQEVILRCVPISNHLYFYWYRQILGQKVEFLVSFYNNEISEKSEIFDDQFSVERPDGSNFTLKIRSTKLEDSAMYFCASSEVSGFYGYTFGSGTRLTVV.

The genes are TRBV2 and TRBJ2-5; TRBD2 aligns across 9 bases. The J segment lost 8 bases and the V segment lost 7 bases, leaving 11 bases of the junction unmatched. The CDR3 runs 14 residues. The V gene's germline CDR1 is SNHLY and CDR2 FYNNEI. Written as DNA, the CDR3 is TGTGCCAGCACCCGCGGGGGGGCCGGCCTAACCCAGTACTTC. Amino acids: CASTRGGAGLTQYF.

DNA of the CDR3: TGTGCCACCAGCCAAACTTACGCGGGGGACAATGAGCAGTTCTTC. Translation: CATSQTYAGDNEQFF. The gene calls are TRBV24-1 and TRBJ2-1, with TRBD2 matching over 7 bases. J lost 5 bases, V lost 7 bases, and 10 bases had no gene match. CDR3 length equals 15 residues. Germline values: CDR1 KGHDR, CDR2 SFDVKD.

This chain links TRBV7-2 with TRBJ2-2; 8 nucleotides match TRBD2. Per germline, CDR1 SGHTA and CDR2 FQGNSA. V trimming: 3 bases; J trimming: 4 bases; junction bases outside the gene matches: 4. The CDR3 loop spans 15 amino acids. The CDR3 nucleotides are TGTGCCAGCAGCTTCACCGGACTAGCCACCGGGGAGCTGTTTTTT. Translation: CASSFTGLATGELFF.

The V and J genes are TRBV27 and TRBJ2-7; D is ambiguous. V shed 4 bases and J shed 4 bases, with 11 bases lying between them. This CDR3 spans 13 amino acids. CDR1 and CDR2 from the germline V gene are MNHEY and SMNVEV (reference sequence). The CDR3 spells CASSSKRQYEQYV. The CDR3 DNA follows: TGTGCCAGCAGTTCTAAGAGGCAGTACGAGCAGTACGTC.

The chain has TRBV21-1 and TRBJ2-7; whether TRBD1, the table's D call, matches the DNA was not checked. TRBV21-1 constitutes a pseudogene. The CDR3 has 14 residues. The CDR3 region has the DNA TGTGCCAGCAGCAAGGGGACAGGCCCCCACGAGCAGTACTTC. This codes for CASSKGTGPHEQYF.

The rearrangement uses TRBV19 and TRBJ2-3; 7 positions match TRBD2. The length of the CDR3 is 16 residues. Germline V gives CDR1 LNHDA, CDR2 SQIVND (reference sequence). J was trimmed by 0 bases and V by 3 bases; bases with no gene match: 6. The CDR3 protein is CASSIGGTKSTDTQYF. DNA for the CDR3: TGTGCCAGTAGTATTGGGGGGACTAAAAGCACAGATACGCAGTATTTT. Based on the CDR3 plus reference TRBV19 and TRBJ2-3, the full variable domain is DGGITQSPKYLFRKEGQNVTLSCEQNLNHDAMYWYRQDPGQGLRLIYYSQIVNDFQKGDIAEGYSVSREKKESFPLTVTSAQKNPTAFYLCASSIGGTKSTDTQYFGPGTRLTVL.

The chain couples TRBV5-1 to TRBJ2-7, with D possibly matching TRBD1 (6 bases). Germline lookup yields CDR1 SGHRS and CDR2 YFSETQ. V lost 0 bases and J lost 3, with 7 bases in between. CDR3 length equals 13 residues. CDR3 loop: CASSLEQGYEQYF. DNA of the CDR3: TGCGCCAGCAGCTTGGAACAGGGCTACGAGCAGTACTTC.

The rearrangement uses TRBV7-6 and TRBJ1-4; D remains unclear. Looked up from germline, CDR1 is SGHVS and CDR2 is FNYEAQ. Trimming took 2 bases from V and 7 from J, leaving 8 bases between them. The CDR3 is made up of 13 amino acids. CDR3: CASSLKEGEKLFF. The CDR3 DNA sequence: TGTGCCAGCAGCTTAAAGGAGGGTGAAAAACTGTTTTTT.

In its sample, this clone was seen once. The chain couples TRBV4-1 to TRBJ2-1; a weak D match, TRBD1 (7 bases). Germline V lookup: CDR1 MGHRA, CDR2 YSYEKL. Deletions cut 1 base from V and 2 bases from J, with 21 bases between. The CDR3 is made up of 19 amino acids. The CDR3 DNA reads as TGCGCCAGCAGCCAAGCAGGAGGGGGCGCGTCGCCCCCCTACAATGAGCAGTTCTTC. Translation: CASSQAGGGASPPYNEQFF.

Ten or more counts support this clone. The chain links TRBV3-1 (or the pseudogene TRBV3-2) to TRBJ2-5; 7 nucleotides align to TRBD2. The CDR3 runs to 12 residues. Germline lookup yields CDR1 LGHDT and CDR2 YNNKEL (reference sequence). The ends lost 8 bases at V and 5 bases at J; junction bases unmatched: 5. The CDR3 coding sequence is TGTGCCAGCGGGGGGGAGTGGGAGACCCAGTACTTC. Protein: CASGGEWETQYF.

This chain links TRBV29-1 with TRBJ2-5; 7 bases agree with TRBD2. The ends lost 7 bases at V and 5 bases at J; junction bases unmatched: 19. The germline gives CDR1 SQVTM, CDR2 ANQGSEA. This CDR3 contains 16 residues. CDR3 in DNA: TGCAGCGCCGCGGGGGATATGGGCAGGGTAAAGGAGACCCAGTACTTC. Translating it yields CSAAGDMGRVKETQYF.

This chain connects TRBV5-1 to TRBJ2-7; 12 bases align to TRBD2. Trimming took 0 bases from V and 6 from J; bases not matched to a gene: 1. CDR1 and CDR2 (germline): SGHRS, YFSETQ. The CDR3 spans 14 residues. The CDR3 DNA follows: TGCGCCAGCAGCTTGGAGACTAGCGGGGGCGAGCAGTACGTC. Encoded protein: CASSLETSGGEQYV.

The chain couples TRBV20-1 to TRBJ1-3; perhaps TRBD1 as D (5 bases). Germline V gives CDR1 DFQATT, CDR2 SNEGSKA (reference sequence). The CDR3 extends over 10 amino acids. The CDR3 DNA follows: TGCAGCGACCAGGGCGACACCATATATTTT. Translating gives CSDQGDTIYF.

The rearrangement uses TRBV24-1 and TRBJ1-2; 9 bases align to TRBD1. Trimming removed 3 bases from V and 6 bases from J; junction bases left unmatched: 7. The CDR3 consists of 15 residues. Germline V CDR1 and CDR2: KGHDR, SFDVKD. For the CDR3, the DNA is TGTGCCACCAGTGATCCCCGACAGGGGGGTAATGGCTACACCTTC. Residues: CATSDPRQGGNGYTF.

The J gene is TRBJ2-4, the V gene TRBV4-1; 7 nucleotides align to TRBD1. After removal of 2 bases from V and 8 bases from J, the junction contained 18 bases not matched to a gene. The CDR3 loop spans 18 amino acids. Germline V gene sequence: CDR1 MGHRA, CDR2 YSYEKL. In DNA form, the CDR3 reads TGCGCCAGCAGCCAAATCGGATCCGGACGGCAGCAGGGGGACATTCAGTACTTC. This sequence encodes CASSQIGSGRQQGDIQYF.

The chain combines TRBV18 with TRBJ1-4; the D is unclear. Germline CDR1 is KGHSH and CDR2 is LQKENI. The CDR3 length is 13 residues. With 6 bases removed from V and 4 bases from J, the gap between germline ends came to 9 bases. This CDR3 is CASSVQRNEKLFF. The CDR3 bases are TGTGCCAGCTCGGTGCAGCGTAATGAAAAACTGTTTTTT. The full variable domain, in which reference TRBV18 and TRBJ1-4 provide the parts outside the CDR3, is NAGVMQNPRHLVRRRGQEARLRCSPMKGHSHVYWYRQLPEEGLKFMVYLQKENIIDESGMPKERFSAEFPKEGPSILRIQQVVRGDSAAYFCASSVQRNEKLFFGSGTQLSVL.

The chain joins TRBV7-3 to TRBJ2-1; tentatively, D is TRBD1 (6 bases). Trimming removed 5 bases from V and 12 bases from J, with 17 bases in between. The germline V gene encodes CDR1 SGHTA and CDR2 FQGTGA. This CDR3 has 13 residues. The CDR3 coding sequence is TGTGCCAGCAGCCCCCTAGTGGGGGCCGGGCAGTTCTTC. Protein product: CASSPLVGAGQFF.

The chain carries TRBV6-1 and TRBJ1-2, with D possibly matching TRBD1 (5 bases). Germline V gene sequence: CDR1 MNHNS, CDR2 SASEGT. V lost 0 bases, J lost 8 bases, and 10 bases lay in between. The CDR3 extends over 13 amino acids. The CDR3 here is CASSEARDRGYTF. In DNA, the CDR3 is TGTGCCAGCAGTGAAGCCCGTGACAGAGGCTACACCTTC.

V and J are TRBV28 and TRBJ2-7; TRBD1 matches 10 bases. Germline V gene lookup returns CDR1 MDHEN and CDR2 SYDVKM. V gave up 5 bases and J gave up 3 bases; unmatched junction bases: 13. CDR3 length: 17 residues. The CDR3 DNA reads as TGTGCCAGCAGTGGGGACAGGGGCCCTACACCAATCTACGAGCAGTACGTC. Translating gives CASSGDRGPTPIYEQYV.

This clone was recorded only once. V gene TRBV11-2 combines with J gene TRBJ2-3; D is unresolved. The CDR3 consists of 15 residues. Trimming left V 3 bases short and J 0 bases short, with 10 bases between. Germline CDR1 SGHAT, CDR2 FQNNGV. CDR3 DNA sequence: TGTGCCAGCAGCTTCGCGCAATCTAGCACAGATACGCAGTATTTT. Protein: CASSFAQSSTDTQYF.

The chain recombines TRBV27 with TRBJ1-5, with D possibly being TRBD1 (6 bases). The V end was cut by 8 bases, the J end by 7 bases, with 24 bases between. This CDR3 has 16 residues. The V gene's germline CDR1 is MNHEY and CDR2 SMNVEV (reference sequence). The CDR3 DNA sequence: TGTGCCAGCCACCCCACCTCAGGGGCAGGGGCCCAGCCCCAGCATTTT. Translated: CASHPTSGAGAQPQHF.